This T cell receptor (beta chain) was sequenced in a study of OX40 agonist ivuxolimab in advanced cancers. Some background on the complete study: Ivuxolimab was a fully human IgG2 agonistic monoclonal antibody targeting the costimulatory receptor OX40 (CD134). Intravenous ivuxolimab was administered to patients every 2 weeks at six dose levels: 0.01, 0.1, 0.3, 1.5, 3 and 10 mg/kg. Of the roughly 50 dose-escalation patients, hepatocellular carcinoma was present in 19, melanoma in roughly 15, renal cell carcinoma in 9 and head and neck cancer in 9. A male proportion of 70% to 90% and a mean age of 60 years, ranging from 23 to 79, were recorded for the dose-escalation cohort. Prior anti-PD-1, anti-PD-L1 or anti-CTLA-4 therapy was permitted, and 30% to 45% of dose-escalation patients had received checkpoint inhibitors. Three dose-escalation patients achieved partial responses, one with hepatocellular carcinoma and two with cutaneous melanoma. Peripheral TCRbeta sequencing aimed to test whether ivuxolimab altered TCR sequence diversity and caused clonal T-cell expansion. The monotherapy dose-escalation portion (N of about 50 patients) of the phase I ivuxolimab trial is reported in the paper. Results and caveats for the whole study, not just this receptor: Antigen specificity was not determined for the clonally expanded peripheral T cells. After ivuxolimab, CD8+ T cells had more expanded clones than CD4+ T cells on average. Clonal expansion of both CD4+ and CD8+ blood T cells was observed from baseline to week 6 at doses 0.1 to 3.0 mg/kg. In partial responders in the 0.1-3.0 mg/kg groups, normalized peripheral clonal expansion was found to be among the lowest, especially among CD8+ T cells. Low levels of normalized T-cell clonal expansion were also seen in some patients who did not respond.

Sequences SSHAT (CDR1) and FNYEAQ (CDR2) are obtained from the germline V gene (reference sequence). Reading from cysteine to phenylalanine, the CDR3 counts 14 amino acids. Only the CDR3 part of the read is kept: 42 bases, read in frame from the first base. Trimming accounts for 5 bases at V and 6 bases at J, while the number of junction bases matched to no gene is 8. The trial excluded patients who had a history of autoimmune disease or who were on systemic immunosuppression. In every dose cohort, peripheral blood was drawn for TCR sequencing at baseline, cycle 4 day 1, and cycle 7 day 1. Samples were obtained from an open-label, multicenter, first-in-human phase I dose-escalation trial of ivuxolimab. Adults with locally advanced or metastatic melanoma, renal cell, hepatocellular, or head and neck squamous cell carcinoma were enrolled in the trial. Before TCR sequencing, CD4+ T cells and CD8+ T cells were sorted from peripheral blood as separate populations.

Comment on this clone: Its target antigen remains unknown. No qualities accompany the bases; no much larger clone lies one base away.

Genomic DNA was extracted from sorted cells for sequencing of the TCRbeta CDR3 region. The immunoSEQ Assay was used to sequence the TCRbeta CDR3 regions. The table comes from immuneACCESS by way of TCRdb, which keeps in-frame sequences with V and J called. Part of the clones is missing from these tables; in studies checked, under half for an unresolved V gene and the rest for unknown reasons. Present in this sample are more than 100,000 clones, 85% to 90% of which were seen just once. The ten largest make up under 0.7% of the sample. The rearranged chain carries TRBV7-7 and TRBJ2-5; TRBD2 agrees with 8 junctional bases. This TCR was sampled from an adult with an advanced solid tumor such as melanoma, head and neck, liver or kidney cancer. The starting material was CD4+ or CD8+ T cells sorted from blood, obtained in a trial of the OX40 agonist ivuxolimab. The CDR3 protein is CASSLSGAGQTQYF. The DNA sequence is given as TGTGCCAGCAGCCTTAGCGGGGCAGGTCAGACCCAGTACTTC.